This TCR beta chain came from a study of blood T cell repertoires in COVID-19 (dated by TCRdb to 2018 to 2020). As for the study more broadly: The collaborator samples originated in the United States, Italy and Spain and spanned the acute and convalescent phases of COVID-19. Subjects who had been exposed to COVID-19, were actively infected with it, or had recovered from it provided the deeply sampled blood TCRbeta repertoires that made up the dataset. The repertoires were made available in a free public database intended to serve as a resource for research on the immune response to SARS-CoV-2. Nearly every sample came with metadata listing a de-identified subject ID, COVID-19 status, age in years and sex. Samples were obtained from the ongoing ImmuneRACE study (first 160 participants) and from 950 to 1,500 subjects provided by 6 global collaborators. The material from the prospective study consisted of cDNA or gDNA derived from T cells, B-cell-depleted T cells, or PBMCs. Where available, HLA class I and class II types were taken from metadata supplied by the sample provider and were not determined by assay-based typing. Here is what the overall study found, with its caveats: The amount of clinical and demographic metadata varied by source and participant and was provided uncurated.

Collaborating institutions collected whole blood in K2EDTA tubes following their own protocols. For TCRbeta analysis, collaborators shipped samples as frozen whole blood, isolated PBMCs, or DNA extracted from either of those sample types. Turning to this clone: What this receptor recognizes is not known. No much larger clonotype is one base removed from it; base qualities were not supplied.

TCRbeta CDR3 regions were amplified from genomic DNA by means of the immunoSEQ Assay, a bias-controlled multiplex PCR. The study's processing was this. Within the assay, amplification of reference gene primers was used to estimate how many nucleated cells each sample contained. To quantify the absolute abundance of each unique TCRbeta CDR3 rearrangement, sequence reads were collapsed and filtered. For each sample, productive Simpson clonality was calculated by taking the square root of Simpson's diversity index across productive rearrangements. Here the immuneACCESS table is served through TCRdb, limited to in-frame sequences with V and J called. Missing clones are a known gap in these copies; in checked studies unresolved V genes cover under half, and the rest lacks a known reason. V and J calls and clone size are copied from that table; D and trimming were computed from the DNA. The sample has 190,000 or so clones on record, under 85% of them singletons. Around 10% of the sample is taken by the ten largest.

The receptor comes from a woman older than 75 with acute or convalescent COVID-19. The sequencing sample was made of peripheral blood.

The DNA sequence reads TGTGCCAGCAGCCCTAGCTACGGAGGTGGACGGGTAGGTGGCTACACCTTC. Translated, this is CASSPSYGGGRVGGYTF. The chain couples TRBV4-2 to TRBJ1-2; there is no confident call for the D gene. CDR1 and CDR2 are read off the germline V gene as LGHNA and YNFKEQ. The CDR3 measures 17 amino acids from cysteine to phenylalanine. Only the CDR3 DNA is retained, 51 bases long and in frame from the first base. V is shortened by 4 bases, J by 7 bases, and the region joining them spans 25 bases.